This record looks at one TCR beta chain sequence and its context. UMIs and a universal primer site were added when TCR cDNA was made by 5'RACE template switching. From the 5' RACE reads, TCRdb called clonotypes with MiXCR, one entry per CDR3 protein. Of fewer than 450,000 distinct CDR3 sequences in the sample, approximately 4% are singletons; the top ten hold about 24%. This sample was taken from a study of T cells after yellow fever vaccination. Per germline, CDR1 DFQATT and CDR2 SNEGSKA (reference sequence). Unmatched junction bases numbered 6, after V lost 5 bases and J lost 5 bases. This CDR3 is built from 13 residues.

V and J are TRBV20-1 and TRBJ1-1; 9 nucleotides match TRBD1. The TCR sequence derives from a young man who received the YFV17D yellow fever vaccine. The specimen comprised PBMCs, sampled 5 days after the yellow fever booster vaccination. CDR3 sequence reads: CSAGGQGRTEAFF. CDR3 sequence (DNA): TGCAGTGCTGGAGGACAGGGGAGAACTGAAGCTTTCTTT.